This record concerns one T cell receptor (beta chain) sequence. This record belongs to a study of early T cells in non-severe SARS-CoV-2 infection. The V gene lost 7 bases and the J gene lost 2 bases, with 9 bases spanning the gap. This CDR3 contains 14 residues. Germline V CDR1 and CDR2: MNHEY, SMNVEV (reference sequence). A single record per CDR3 protein comes from TCRdb applying MiXCR to the 5' RACE reads. The profile shows around 46,000 distinct CDR3 sequences, 5.6% of them singletons. The sequence came from an adult who was a healthcare worker with PCR-confirmed SARS-CoV-2 infection or an uninfected control (not recorded which). The chain uses TRBV27 and TRBJ1-6; D remains unclear. Input material: whole blood. CDR3 sequence reads: CASTPGAYNSPLHF. DNA for the CDR3: TGTGCCAGCACCCCTGGGGCCTATAATTCACCCCTCCACTTT.